This entry lists 8 T cell receptor beta chains sequenced from one sample in a study of blood T cell repertoires in COVID-19 (dated by TCRdb to the early 2020s). Library method: the immunoSEQ multiplex PCR assay. TCRdb obtained this table from immuneACCESS and retained in-frame rearrangements with V and J assigned. These tables miss some clones; where compared with another copy, unresolved V genes account for less than half of the shortfall, and the remainder is unexplained. For this sample the table gives 300,000 to 400,000 clones, of which 70% to 90% were detected only once. About 7% of the sample is held by the ten biggest clonotypes. Sequenced: peripheral blood. The receptors derive from a human donor in a cohort sampled during active COVID-19.

J is TRBJ1-5 and V is TRBV2, with no clear D. V was clipped by 1 base and J by 2 bases, with 9 bases between them. This CDR3 region has 15 residues. The germline V gene has CDR1 SNHLY and CDR2 FYNNEI. The DNA of the CDR3 is TGTGCCAGCAGTGAAGAGAGGGATGGCAATCAGCCCCAGCATTTT. Amino acids: CASSEERDGNQPQHF.

The chain joins TRBV6-5 to TRBJ1-2; 10 bases are shared with TRBD1. The CDR3 totals 14 residues. J lost 6 bases, V lost 2 bases, and 3 bases had no gene match. From germline, CDR1 is MNHEY and CDR2 SVGAGI. This CDR3 is CASSYVGQGNGYTF. As DNA, the CDR3 is TGTGCCAGCAGTTACGTGGGACAGGGGAATGGCTACACCTTC.

The rearrangement uses TRBV5-4 and TRBJ1-4; no reliable D call. The germline V gene has CDR1 SGHNT and CDR2 YYREEE (reference sequence). V was cut by 7 bases and J by 6 bases, with 16 bases left in between. The CDR3 is made up of 14 amino acids. The CDR3 loop reads CASQPERGDEKLFF. For the CDR3, the DNA is TGTGCCAGCCAACCCGAACGCGGGGATGAAAAACTGTTTTTT.

The rearrangement links TRBV27 to TRBJ1-5; D gene ambiguous. V was cut by 2 bases and J by 0 bases, with 8 bases left in between. Germline V gene sequence: CDR1 MNHEY, CDR2 SMNVEV (reference sequence). This CDR3 is built from 15 residues. CDR3 nucleotide sequence: TGTGCCAGCAGTTTACTAGGTTCTAGCAATCAGCCCCAGCATTTT. Encoded protein: CASSLLGSSNQPQHF.

The chain has TRBV11-3 and TRBJ2-2; D is uncertain. Germline V gives CDR1 SGHNT, CDR2 YENEEA. Deletions cut 3 bases from V and 3 bases from J, with 5 bases between. This CDR3 comprises 13 residues. CDR3 amino acids: CASSFGYTGELFF. The CDR3 coding sequence is TGTGCCAGCAGCTTCGGGTACACCGGGGAGCTGTTTTTT.

The chain employs TRBV7-9 and TRBJ2-3; weak D call: TRBD2 (6 bases). In germline, CDR1 is SEHNR, CDR2 FQNEAQ (reference sequence). The CDR3 consists of 14 residues. Deletions cut 3 bases from V and 2 bases from J, with 9 bases between. The CDR3 loop is CASSLRGYTDTQYF. As DNA, the CDR3 is TGTGCCAGCAGCTTGCGGGGCTACACAGATACGCAGTATTTT. Full variable domain (rest looked up from reference TRBV7-9 and TRBJ2-3): DTGVSQNPRHKITKRGQNVTFRCDPISEHNRLYWYRQTLGQGPEFLTYFQNEAQLEKSRLLSDRFSAERPKGSFSTLEIQRTEQGDSAMYLCASSLRGYTDTQYFGPGTRLTVL.

The chain combines TRBV7-6 with TRBJ2-5, with D tentatively TRBD1 (6 bases). The CDR3 covers 16 residues. Germline CDR1 is SGHVS and CDR2 is FNYEAQ. V lost 3 bases and J lost 2, with 16 bases in between. The CDR3 loop reads CASSFSPRTEQETQYF. CDR3 in DNA: TGTGCCAGCAGCTTCTCCCCCCGGACAGAACAAGAGACCCAGTACTTC. Using reference TRBV7-6 and TRBJ2-5 for the parts outside the CDR3, the full variable domain is GAGVSQSPRYKVTKRGQDVALRCDPISGHVSLYWYRQALGQGPEFLTYFNYEAQQDKSGLPNDRFSAERPEGSISTLTIQRTEQRDSAMYRCASSFSPRTEQETQYFGPGTRLLVL.

This chain links TRBV7-9 with TRBJ1-1; D is undetermined. V gave up 0 bases and J gave up 0 bases, with 8 bases separating them. Germline CDR1 and CDR2: SEHNR and FQNEAQ (reference sequence). This CDR3 has 15 amino acids. The CDR3 sequence: CASSLARVMNTEAFF. In nucleotides, the CDR3 is TGTGCCAGCAGCTTAGCGCGAGTTATGAACACTGAAGCTTTCTTT.